This entry features one T cell receptor beta chain sequence. Its antigen is not yet known. No qualities accompany the bases; no much larger clone lies one base away. The data belong to a study of cytomegalovirus exposure and HLA in healthy donors (dated by TCRdb to the late 2010s). Turning to the overall study: An earlier analysis of approximately 550 of the donors reported about 250 Gb of sequence data and roughly 110 million unique TCR beta sequences from some 180 million T cells. Approximately 300 gigabases of sequencing data and approximately 93 million unique TCR sequences were included in an early release covering several hundred HLA-typed donors. Of the 350 to 450 genotyped donors, 75% to 85% were placed in the genetic ancestry cluster associated with self-reported Caucasian donors. The aim of the study was to test whether cataloging public T cell receptors could identify signatures of past pathogen exposure. The T cell repertoires of 700 or so subjects were profiled by immunosequencing and related to cytomegalovirus serostatus. Along with the roughly 670-subject first cohort, a separate validation cohort of approximately 110 different subjects was used. To predict cytomegalovirus infection status, the study brought together high-throughput TCR immunosequencing, statistical association of individual TCRs with disease status, and machine learning. To study patterns of TCR occurrence, a later analysis re-analyzed previously published TCR beta repertoires from 550 to 800 donors and added high-resolution HLA genotyping. In the later analysis, no new phenotypic data were used to find candidate immune exposures; instead, reliance was placed on TCR beta sequences and their occurrence across donors. In an earlier analysis of 550 to 700 of the donors, high-throughput TCR beta sequencing was used to judge whether each TCR beta V gene segment behaved as functional or pseudogenic. Donor age, sex, ethnicity and CMV serostatus were collected together with the repertoire data. A later genetic analysis used genome-wide SNP genotypes for about 60% of the roughly 700 donors, treating that subset as a discovery cohort. All discovery cohort repertoires had been generated on a single sequencing platform. Both class I and class II loci were covered by HLA typing, at four-digit resolution. Typing coverage differed by locus: A, B, C, DRB1 and DQB1 were typed in roughly 620-640 donors, DQA1 in 522, DPA1 in over 600, and DPB1 in about 450. Roughly 5 DR-DQ haplotypes were handled as single units for association and clustering, since linkage in the cohort was strong. On average, 235,054 unique TCR beta nucleotide sequences were sequenced per donor among more than 350 genotyped donors of the cohort, with roughly 18% of those sequences being non-productive.

Results and caveats for the whole study, not just this receptor: A cluster of highly shared sequence variants was judged likely to be a technical artifact of the sequencing pipeline. According to a later analysis, most CMV-associated TCR beta chains appeared to be HLA-restricted, and the HLA associations seemed to be driven largely by CMV exposure. A later analysis found that TCR association rates varied across HLA loci, with DRB1 alleles showing the most associated TCRs and HLA-C alleles the fewest. Immune exposure information for the cohort was limited to CMV serostatus. This cohort had only TCR beta chains sequenced, and the lack of alpha or paired-chain data limited which features could be detected. An association between a missense DCLRE1C variant and V-gene and J-gene trimming of TCR beta chains was found in a later genetic analysis and replicated in an independent cohort. Assigning TCR associations to individual alleles was difficult when HLA alleles, especially DR and DQ, strongly co-occurred. At a false discovery rate of 0.05, a later analysis linked 16,000 or so TCR beta sequences to specific HLA alleles. The 87-base-pair reads could not distinguish some IMGT-functional V segments, including TRBV6-2 and TRBV6-3, so those segments were excluded. A few of the identified cytomegalovirus-associated TCR beta chains were confirmed in vitro to be specific for cytomegalovirus antigens. Because counts were too low, around 18 rarely observed V segments, including chromosome 9 orphons, were left out of the earlier analysis of over 550 of the donors. Correlated functional status among segregating V segments might be attributable to linkage disequilibrium, but an unknown experimental factor could not be ruled out. The study gave a list of over 150 TCR beta chains associated with cytomegalovirus. HLA typing was unavailable for some donors at each locus, so association tests used only the typed subset. The authors suggested that the approach could potentially be extended to other disease states and immunological phenotypes. Broadly in line with IMGT annotations, most TCR beta V segments showed up in productive rearrangements about 87% or about 30% of the time in an earlier analysis of approximately 600 of the donors. A further reported finding was that TCR beta sequences accurately predicted the HLA-A and HLA-B alleles for most subjects in the first cohort. In a later analysis, several top co-occurrence clusters were reported to appear linked to parvovirus B19, influenza, CMV and Epstein-Barr virus. While some public TCRs were present in many individuals, most TCR sequences turned up only very rarely across donors. In both the original and validation cohorts, the classifier was reported to diagnose cytomegalovirus status with high specificity and sensitivity. According to a later genetic analysis, donors in an Asian-associated ancestry cluster had fewer N-insertions in productive TCRs than the approximately 700-donor mean. Presence/absence analyses assumed roughly uniform sequencing depth across donors, an assumption that may not hold. Compared with equally common non-associated chains, HLA-associated TCR beta chains in a later analysis were more clonally expanded and had lower generation probabilities.

Library preparation used the immunoSEQ multiplex PCR assay. For the multiplex PCR, a mixture combining 60 forward primers for TCR Vbeta segments and 13 reverse primers for TCR Jbeta segments was used. Amplification of the CDR3 region of rearranged TCR beta genes was performed with a multiplex PCR assay on genomic DNA. The Illumina HiSeq System was used to sequence the amplified TCR beta libraries as 87-base-pair reads. Per the authors' processing: A later analysis counted 65 million to 90 million unique TCR beta chains across the approximately 700 repertoires, and some 11 million of these chains were shared by at least two donors. To remove PCR and sequencing errors, raw reads were error-corrected and collapsed into unique sequences using a nearest-neighbor algorithm that merged closely related sequences. Alignment of CDR3 sequences to IMGT reference sequences was used to assign V, D and J gene segments. For a sequence to be retained, at least a six-nucleotide match to both a V gene segment and a J gene segment was required. A rearrangement was called productive if the CDR3 had no stop codons and remained in frame with V and J, and every other rearrangement was called non-productive. CDR3 was defined by IMGT convention, running from the second conserved V-encoded cysteine to the conserved J-encoded phenylalanine. Sequences without an unambiguous match to a single V gene segment were excluded from the earlier analysis of almost 600 of the donors. In an earlier analysis of roughly 600 of the donors, a V segment was called functional when productive rearrangements were above 56.7%, and segregating when the standard deviation between donors exceeded 5%. A statistical classification framework was built for diagnosing cytomegalovirus status from the catalog of TCR beta chain sequences. V and J gene assignment, in a later analysis, came from comparing TCR nucleotide sequences with IMGT/GENE-DB human TR gene sequences. In a later analysis, CDR3 sequences and most-parsimonious VDJ recombination scenarios were assigned using the TCRdist pipeline. In a later analysis, every TCR beta chain was defined by the combination of its CDR3 amino acid sequence and its V-gene family, and reads without a unique V-gene family were dropped. To address suspected cross-contamination and a sequencing artifact, a later analysis removed some 620 highly shared, low-generation-probability nucleotide sequences. In a later analysis, a clonal expansion index for each public chain was calculated from normalized within-repertoire ranks of inferred template counts. A later analysis computed generation probabilities with a VDJ recombination model fitted to out-of-frame rearrangements, and checked the results against IGoR. In a later analysis, TCR-TCR, TCR-HLA and TCR-CMV co-occurrence was scored with hypergeometric tests, and a repertoire-size bias correction was applied to TCR pairs. A later analysis estimated false discovery rates by permuting HLA or CMV assignments 20 times. In a later analysis, co-occurring TCRs were grouped with DBSCAN, and TCRdist sequence similarity was added when clustering was performed within HLA-allele-positive subsets. Co-occurrence clustering excluded repertoires with fewer than 30,000 or more than 120,000 public chains, plus five with anomalous nucleotide sharing. Entries here come from immuneACCESS through TCRdb and include only in-frame sequences with V and J called. Some clones fail to appear in such tables; in the studies checked, an unresolved V gene covers under half of the shortfall, and the cause of the remainder is unknown. The DNA was the basis for D and trimming; V, J and clone size are from that table. The sample table holds fewer than 250,000 clones, of which about four fifths were seen once. The ten top clones hold approximately 10% of the sample.

The germline V gene supplies CDR1 SGHDT and CDR2 YYEEEE. The germline ends are 8 bases apart after V is trimmed by 4 bases and J by 1 base. The CDR3 holds 13 amino acids from the cysteine to the phenylalanine. Left in the record is the CDR3 DNA by itself, 39 bases read in frame from the first base. In total, approximately 700 healthy bone marrow donors made up the cohort. Cohort members were all nominally healthy when sampled, although unrecorded immune exposures were likely present. The donor tested CMV seropositive, placing the donor among the 290 or so seropositive members of the cohort. Every donor gave a peripheral blood sample, and the peripheral blood mononuclear cells from that sample were used for TCR beta sequencing. The Qiagen DNeasy Blood Extraction Kit was used to extract genomic DNA from the blood cell samples.

The sequence derives from a woman in her 50s in good health and CMV-seropositive. This receptor chain uses TRBV5-6 and TRBJ1-1; a confident D gene designation cannot be given. The specimen was PBMCs. The nucleotides read TGTGCCAGCAGCCCTCTCCCGAACACTGAAGCTTTCTTT. This translates into CASSPLPNTEAFF.